A single sample gave rise to the 18 T cell receptor beta chains below, sequenced in a study of blood T cell repertoires in COVID-19. Clones were read by immunoSEQ multiplex PCR, and TCRdb kept only the in-frame ones, dropping some. This table holds under 250,000 clones, roughly 83% found once. The specimen sequenced was peripheral blood. These receptors were collected from a woman in her sixties or seventies with active or convalescent COVID-19.

This clone was observed a single time. Here the CDR3 reads CSVVGSRTEAFF. CDR3 coding DNA: TGCAGCGTTGTGGGGAGCCGGACTGAAGCTTTCTTT. The chain employs TRBV29-1 and TRBJ1-1; no clear D gene. This CDR3 is built from 12 residues. Trimming removed 4 bases at V and 5 bases at J, with 11 bases between. The germline CDR1 and CDR2 sequences are SQVTM and ANQGSEA.

The rearrangement links TRBV2 to TRBJ1-4; the D gene is possibly TRBD1 (5 bases). The CDR3 loop spans 14 amino acids. V was pared by 4 bases and J by 5 bases, with 11 bases between. The germline CDR1 and CDR2 sequences are SNHLY and FYNNEI. This chain's CDR3 is CASSVRQRNEKLFF. DNA of the CDR3: TGTGCCAGCAGTGTAAGACAGCGAAATGAAAAACTGTTTTTT.

The chain uses TRBV3-1 (or the pseudogene TRBV3-2) and TRBJ2-5, with D hard to call. The CDR3 totals 13 residues. Trimming shortened V by 3 bases and J by 5 bases, and 10 bases separated the two germline ends. Germline V gene data show CDR1 as LGHDT and CDR2 as YNNKEL (reference sequence). The CDR3 protein is CASSQLEVETQYF. The CDR3, as DNA: TGTGCCAGCAGCCAGCTAGAGGTGGAGACCCAGTACTTC.

CDR3 DNA: TGTGCCAGCAGCTCGGGGGAAGGCGGACACAATGAGCAGTTCTTC. It is translated as CASSSGEGGHNEQFF. The chain employs TRBV7-9 and TRBJ2-1, with D perhaps TRBD2 (6 bases). This CDR3 is built from 15 residues. Germline CDR1 and CDR2: SEHNR and FQNEAQ (reference sequence). V lost 4 bases, J lost 5 bases, and 15 bases lay in between. Full variable domain (rest looked up from reference TRBV7-9 and TRBJ2-1): DTGVSQNPRHKITKRGQNVTFRCDPISEHNRLYWYRQTLGQGPEFLTYFQNEAQLEKSRLLSDRFSAERPKGSFSTLEIQRTEQGDSAMYLCASSSGEGGHNEQFFGPGTRLTVL.

The gene calls are TRBV5-6 and TRBJ2-7; TRBD2 agrees at 10 bases. The CDR3 is 18 amino acids. Germline-derived CDR1 and CDR2 are SGHDT and YYEEEE. The V segment lost 3 bases and the J segment 4 bases; nucleotides outside the gene matches: 16. Here the CDR3 DNA reads TGTGCCAGCAGCTCCACCGTATTAAGCGGGAGGGCCGGGTACGAGCAGTACTTC. Protein: CASSSTVLSGRAGYEQYF.

V and J are TRBV20-1 and TRBJ1-1, with D possibly TRBD1 on 5 matching bases. The CDR3 runs 11 residues. Germline loops: CDR1 DFQATT, CDR2 SNEGSKA (reference sequence). Deletions cut 6 bases from V and 1 base from J, with 6 bases between. The CDR3 region is CSAGGNTEAFF. The CDR3 bases are TGCAGTGCCGGGGGGAACACTGAAGCTTTCTTT.

The chain is built from TRBV18 and TRBJ2-7; the match to TRBD1 covers 7 bases. Trimming took 3 bases from V and 11 from J; bases not matched to a gene: 13. The V gene's germline CDR1 is KGHSH and CDR2 LQKENI. The CDR3 covers 14 residues. The CDR3 protein is CASSPRTLDRVEYF. As DNA, the CDR3 is TGTGCCAGCTCACCTCGGACCCTTGACAGGGTGGAGTACTTC.

The chain links TRBV2 to TRBJ1-3; 9 positions agree with TRBD1. The CDR3 spans 17 residues. V lost 6 bases, J lost 0 bases, and 9 bases stayed unmatched. Germline V gene data show CDR1 as SNHLY and CDR2 as FYNNEI. The chain's CDR3 is CASRPGTGLLSGNTIYF. The CDR3, as DNA: TGTGCCAGCAGACCCGGGACAGGGCTTCTCTCTGGAAACACCATATATTTT.

V gene TRBV7-2 combines with J gene TRBJ2-1, with 10 bases identical to TRBD2. J gave up 4 bases and V 5 bases, and 5 bases lay outside the gene matches. This CDR3 region has 15 residues. Germline loops: CDR1 SGHTA, CDR2 FQGNSA. CDR3 loop: CASSPWTSGYNEQFF. The CDR3, as DNA: TGTGCCAGCAGCCCCTGGACTAGCGGTTACAATGAGCAGTTCTTC.

The gene calls are TRBV11-1 and TRBJ2-1; 9 bases map to TRBD2. The CDR3 has 14 residues. V trimming: 4 bases; J trimming: 2 bases; junction bases outside the gene matches: 0. Germline lookup yields CDR1 SGHAT and CDR2 FQDESV (reference sequence). The CDR3 spells CASSSSGTYNEQFF. The CDR3 bases are TGTGCCAGCAGCTCTAGCGGGACCTACAATGAGCAGTTCTTC.

The V and J genes are TRBV19 and TRBJ2-7; 9 nucleotides agree with TRBD2. This CDR3 spans 15 amino acids. V gave up 3 bases and J gave up 3 bases; unmatched junction bases: 6. Per the germline V gene, CDR1 is LNHDA and CDR2 is SQIVND (reference sequence). Written as DNA, the CDR3 is TGTGCCAGTAGTATGGCTAGCGGGATTCTCTACGAGCAGTACTTC. It translates to CASSMASGILYEQYF.

The table lists this clone with a count of one. This rearrangement joins TRBV28 to TRBJ1-1, with D perhaps TRBD1 (6 bases). The CDR3 runs 14 residues. The V gene's germline CDR1 is MDHEN and CDR2 SYDVKM. V lost 5 bases and J 4 bases, leaving 14 bases between the germline ends. CDR3: CASSLTAGVTEAFF. In DNA, the CDR3 is TGTGCCAGCAGTCTAACAGCAGGGGTCACTGAAGCTTTCTTT.

This chain links TRBV5-1 with TRBJ1-1; D possibly corresponds to TRBD1 (5 bases). V was shortened by 4 bases and J by 6 bases, with 13 bases between the two germline ends. The CDR3 is 13 amino acids. Germline CDR1 reads SGHRS; CDR2 reads YFSETQ. In DNA form, the CDR3 reads TGCGCCAGCAGCGGGGCCAGTATCGCTGAAGCTTTCTTT. It codes for CASSGASIAEAFF.

This chain connects TRBV11-3 to TRBJ2-7, with a tentative D call TRBD2 (5 bases). V was trimmed by 2 bases and J by 7 bases, leaving 12 bases between them. This CDR3 spans 13 amino acids. Germline-derived CDR1 and CDR2 are SGHNT and YENEEA. The CDR3 nucleotides read TGTGCCAGCAGCTTAAGTCCGGAGGAGGAGCAGTACTTC. Translating gives CASSLSPEEEQYF.

Details on this clone: One junction end disagrees with the germline gene, perhaps due to a read error. J is TRBJ2-7 and V is TRBV6-5; 11 bases fit TRBD2. Looked up from germline, CDR1 is MNHEY and CDR2 is SVGAGI. This CDR3 comprises 14 residues. CDR3 protein: CASSYSGLAEQHFF. The CDR3 nucleotides read TGTGCCAGCAGTTACTCGGGACTAGCGGAACAACACTTCTTC.

This clone was detected once. The chain joins TRBV21-1 to TRBJ2-6; the D call TRBD2 from the table was never checked on the DNA. TRBV21-1 is noted as a pseudogene. The CDR3 has 18 amino acids. CDR3 loop: CASSKGANRRSGANVLTF. DNA of the CDR3: TGTGCCAGCAGCAAAGGGGCTAATCGGAGGTCTGGGGCCAACGTCCTGACTTTC.

The chain is built from TRBV5-6 and TRBJ1-2, with D possibly matching TRBD1 (5 bases). The V end lost 4 bases, the J end lost 2 bases, and 12 bases lay between the germline ends. This CDR3 contains 14 residues. Germline CDR1 reads SGHDT; CDR2 reads YYEEEE. The CDR3 bases are TGTGCCAGCAGCCGATATGGGGGGAACTATGGCTACACCTTC. Its translation is CASSRYGGNYGYTF.

The chain links TRBV5-1 to TRBJ1-2; D uncertain. There are 14 residues in the CDR3. Germline-derived CDR1 and CDR2 are SGHRS and YFSETQ. Trimming shortened V by 3 bases and J by 0 bases, and 9 bases separated the two germline ends. The CDR3 loop reads CASSSLQSNYGYTF. CDR3 DNA: TGCGCCAGCAGCTCTCTACAGTCTAACTATGGCTACACCTTC.